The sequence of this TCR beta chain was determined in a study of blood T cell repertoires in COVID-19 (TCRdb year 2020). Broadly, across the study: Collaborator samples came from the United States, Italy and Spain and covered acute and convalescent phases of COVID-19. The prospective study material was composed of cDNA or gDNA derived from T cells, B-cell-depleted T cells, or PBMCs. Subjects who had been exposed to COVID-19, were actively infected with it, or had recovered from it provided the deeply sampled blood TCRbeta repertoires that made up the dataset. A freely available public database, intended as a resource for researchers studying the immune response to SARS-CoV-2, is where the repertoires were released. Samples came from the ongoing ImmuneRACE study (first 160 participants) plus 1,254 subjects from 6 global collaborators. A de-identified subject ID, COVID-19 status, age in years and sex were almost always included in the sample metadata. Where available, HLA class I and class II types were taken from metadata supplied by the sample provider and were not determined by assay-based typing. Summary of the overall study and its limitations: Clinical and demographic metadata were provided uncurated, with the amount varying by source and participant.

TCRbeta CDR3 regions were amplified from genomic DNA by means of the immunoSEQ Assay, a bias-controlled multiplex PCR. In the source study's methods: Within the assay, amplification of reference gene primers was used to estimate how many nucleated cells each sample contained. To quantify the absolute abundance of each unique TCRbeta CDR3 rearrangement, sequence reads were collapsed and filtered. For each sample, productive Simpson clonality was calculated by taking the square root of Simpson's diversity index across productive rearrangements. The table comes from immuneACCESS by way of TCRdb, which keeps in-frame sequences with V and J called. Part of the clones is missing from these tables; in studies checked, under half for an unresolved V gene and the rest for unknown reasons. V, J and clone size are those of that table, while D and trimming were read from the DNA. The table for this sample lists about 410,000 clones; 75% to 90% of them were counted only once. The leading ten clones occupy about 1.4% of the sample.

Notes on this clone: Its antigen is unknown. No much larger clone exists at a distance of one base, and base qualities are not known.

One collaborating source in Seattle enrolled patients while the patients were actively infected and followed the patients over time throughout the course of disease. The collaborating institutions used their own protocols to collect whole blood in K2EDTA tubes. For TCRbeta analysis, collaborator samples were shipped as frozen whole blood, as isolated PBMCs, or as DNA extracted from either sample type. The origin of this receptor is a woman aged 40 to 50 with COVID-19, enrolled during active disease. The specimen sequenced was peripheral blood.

The nucleotide sequence reads TGTGCCAGTAGTCTGGAGACAGGGGCGAATTCACCCCTCCACTTT. Its protein is CASSLETGANSPLHF. The chain is encoded by TRBV19 joined to TRBJ1-6, and TRBD1 aligns with 8 junction nucleotides. The germline V and J ends show losses of 5 bases and 7 bases respectively, and no gene match explains 7 bases of the junction. The CDR3, cysteine through phenylalanine, is 15 amino acids long. Only the CDR3 DNA is retained, 45 bases long and in frame from the first base. As encoded in the germline V gene (reference sequence), CDR1 is LNHDA while CDR2 is SQIVND.